A selection of T cell receptor beta chains follows, all from one sample in a study of blood T cell repertoires in COVID-19. The assay was immunoSEQ multiplex PCR, and TCRdb's table has in-frame clones only and misses some. The sample consists of roughly 240,000 clones, roughly 89% of them appearing once. The specimen sequenced was PBMCs or T cells enriched from blood (not recorded which). Every receptor here comes from a woman aged 25 to 39 with acute COVID-19. Each CDR3 is given with its conserved first and last residue. Fields, in order: V gene, J gene, clone size, D gene, CDR3 DNA, CDR3 protein. D genes are given only for firm matches. A row's size may be missing; if present it is once, few, many or a size class.

TRBV6-6,TRBJ2-1,.,TRBD1,TGTGCCAGCGTCGGGACAGGGGACTACAATGAGCAGTTCTTC,CASVGTGDYNEQFF
TRBV5-4,TRBJ1-1,.,TRBD1,TGTGCCAGCAGCTTGGAAGGGGGCTCTGAAGCTTTCTTT,CASSLEGGSEAFF
TRBV5-1,TRBJ2-5,.,.,TGCGCCAGCAGCTTGGGGGGCAGGGAAGAGACCCAGTACTTC,CASSLGGREETQYF
TRBV5-5,TRBJ2-1,.,TRBD2,TGTGCCAGCAGCTTGGGCAGCGGGGGGGTCAGTGAGCAGTTCTTC,CASSLGSGGVSEQFF
TRBV4-2,TRBJ1-5,once,.,TGTGCCAGCAGCCGGTCAGGCAATCAGCCCCAGCATTTT,CASSRSGNQPQHF
TRBV29-1,TRBJ2-1,.,.,TGCAGCGTTGAACGGACACGCTACAATGAGCAGTTCTTC,CSVERTRYNEQFF
TRBV11-2,TRBJ2-2,.,TRBD2,TGTGCCAGCAGCTTAGGTAGCGGGGGACACACCGGGGAGCTGTTTTTT,CASSLGSGGHTGELFF
TRBV27,TRBJ1-6,.,.,TGTGCCAGCAGTATCAATGGGCTTGGGTCACCCCTCCACTTT,CASSINGLGSPLHF
TRBV6-2/TRBV6-3,TRBJ2-3,few,.,TGTGCCAGCAGTTACTCGAGTTACAGTGTGCGCACAGATACGCAGTATTTT,CASSYSSYSVRTDTQYF
TRBV7-9,TRBJ1-1,.,.,TGTGCCAGCAGCTTACCCGGGAGAGCTTTCTTT,CASSLPGRAFF
TRBV11-2,TRBJ1-3,.,.,TGTGCCAGCAGCCCTTCTACAGTCCTCTCTGGAAACACCATATATTTT,CASSPSTVLSGNTIYF
TRBV7-2,TRBJ1-1,.,TRBD1,TGTGCCAGCAGCTTTCCGGGACAGGGGTTTAGGAACACTGAAGCTTTCTTT,CASSFPGQGFRNTEAFF
TRBV5-5,TRBJ1-5,.,.,TGTGCCAGCAGCTTCGGTCGGGGGGACTCCTATCAGCCCCAGCATTTT,CASSFGRGDSYQPQHF
TRBV30,TRBJ2-1,.,TRBD2,TGTGCTCGTGTTAAGAGCGGGGGGGCTGAATCCTACAATGAGCAGTTCTTC,CARVKSGGAESYNEQFF
TRBV5-1,TRBJ2-3,.,TRBD2,TGCGCCAGCAGCCTGGGGTCCAGCGGGGGTGATACGCAGTATTTT,CASSLGSSGGDTQYF
TRBV7-9,TRBJ1-2,.,TRBD1,TGTGCCAGCAGCCGACTCCGGGACAGGGGGTTATATAACTATGGCTACACCTTC,CASSRLRDRGLYNYGYTF
TRBV7-2,TRBJ1-1,.,TRBD1,TGTGCCAGCAGCTTAGTACAGGGGGACACTGAAGCTTTCTTT,CASSLVQGDTEAFF
TRBV5-6,TRBJ1-6,.,.,TGTGCCAGCAGCTTACAGTTCTCTTTCCCTTCCTATAATTCACCCCTCCACTTT,CASSLQFSFPSYNSPLHF
TRBV6-5,TRBJ2-7,.,.,TGTGCCAGCAGTTACTCAAGGGACACCTCCTACGAGCAGTACTTC,CASSYSRDTSYEQYF
TRBV2,TRBJ2-1,.,TRBD2,TGTGCCAGCAGTGTAGCGGGGGGGAACAATGAGCAGTTCTTC,CASSVAGGNNEQFF
TRBV18,TRBJ2-3,.,TRBD1,TGTGCCAGCTCACCACCGGGGACAGTGACAGATACGCAGTATTTT,CASSPPGTVTDTQYF
TRBV7-8,TRBJ2-1,.,.,TGTGCCAGCAGTTCTCGGAGTCGGCCGTTCTTC,CASSSRSRPFF